The 30 T cell receptor beta chains presented below share a single source sample, sequenced in a study of blood T cells in healthy people across ages. A second PCR, run for about 7 to 11 cycles, used a sample-barcoded 5' primer plus a J-beta primer mix. Each CDR3 protein is one row after TCRdb ran MiXCR on the 5' RACE reads. This table holds 750,000 to 1,000,000 distinct CDR3 sequences, around 29% found once. The same sample was also used in a study of T cells of mothers and their children.

Sequencing was carried out using blood. These receptors were taken from a woman between 40 and 55 years old in good health.

This clonotype has a handful of counts. V usage is TRBV5-5 and J usage is TRBJ2-4; D remains unclear. The V gene lost 3 bases and the J gene lost 0 bases, with 10 bases spanning the gap. The CDR3 covers 15 residues. CDR1 is SGHKS, CDR2 YYEKEE, per germline (reference sequence). CDR3 nucleotides: TGTGCCAGCAGCTCCATAGCAGTAGCCAAAAACATTCAGTACTTC. This codes for CASSSIAVAKNIQYF. The variable domain in full, with the rest retrieved from reference TRBV5-5 and TRBJ2-4, is DAGVTQSPTHLIKTRGQQVTLRCSPISGHKSVSWYQQVLGQGPQFIFQYYEKEERGRGNFPDRFSARQFPNYSSELNVNALLLGDSALYLCASSSIAVAKNIQYFGAGTRLSVL.

The rearrangement links TRBV5-6 to TRBJ2-7, with D perhaps matching TRBD1 (5 bases). There are 15 residues in the CDR3. V was pared by 0 bases and J by 3 bases, with 13 bases between. Germline CDR1 SGHDT, CDR2 YYEEEE. CDR3 sequence reads: CASSLGSGRNYEQYF. CDR3 nucleotide sequence: TGTGCCAGCAGCTTGGGGTCAGGGCGGAACTACGAGCAGTACTTC.

This clonotype was picked up a small number of times. V usage is TRBV7-2 and J usage is TRBJ1-1; D ambiguous. Per the germline V gene, CDR1 is SGHTA and CDR2 is FQGNSA. CDR3 length: 13 residues. Trimming stripped 7 bases from V and 0 bases from J, with 9 bases between. CDR3 DNA sequence: TGTGCCAGCATGACGGTCATGAACACTGAAGCTTTCTTT. Translating it yields CASMTVMNTEAFF.

A few counts support this clonotype. A single base separates this from a much larger clone, so it may be a read error. The genes are TRBV7-2 and TRBJ2-1; D is ambiguous. The ends were cut back, 4 bases at V and 12 bases at J, with 25 bases in the middle. Germline CDR1 SGHTA, CDR2 FQGNSA. The CDR3 extends over 16 amino acids. The CDR3 coding sequence is TGTGCCAGCAGCTCCAGGTGGGGTATAGATGTAGTAGGGCAGTTCTTC. This encodes CASSSRWGIDVVGQFF.

This clonotype occurred a few times. The chain joins TRBV12-3 or TRBV12-4 to TRBJ2-3; 9 nucleotides match TRBD1. This CDR3 is 16 amino acids long. The junction had 12 bases not matched to a gene; V was cut back by 6 bases and J by 5 bases. The CDR3 DNA sequence: TGTGCCAGCAGCCGAACAGGGGGCGCGCCAATAGATACGCAGTATTTT. Translated: CASSRTGGAPIDTQYF.

This clonotype came up a few times. V gene TRBV5-1 combines with J gene TRBJ2-1, with 9 bases matching TRBD1. The J segment lost 8 bases and the V segment lost 0 bases, leaving 3 bases of the junction unmatched. The germline CDR1 and CDR2 sequences are SGHRS and YFSETQ. The CDR3 consists of 14 residues. The CDR3: CASSLGDRAHEQFF. In DNA form, the CDR3 reads TGCGCCAGCAGCTTGGGGGACAGGGCCCATGAGCAGTTCTTC.

J is TRBJ2-1 and V is TRBV5-1; 10 bases line up with TRBD1. V gave up 0 bases and J gave up 6 bases; unmatched junction bases: 6. This CDR3 spans 16 amino acids. Germline CDR1 and CDR2: SGHRS and YFSETQ. DNA for the CDR3: TGCGCCAGCAGCTTGGCCCCGGGACAGGGGTCCAATGAGCAGTTCTTC. This gives the protein CASSLAPGQGSNEQFF.

This clonotype was counted a few times. The rearrangement links TRBV28 to TRBJ1-1, with D perhaps TRBD1 (6 bases). The ends were cut back, 7 bases at V and 3 bases at J, with 12 bases in the middle. Germline loops: CDR1 MDHEN, CDR2 SYDVKM. The CDR3 sequence is 13 residues long. The CDR3 loop reads CASKGGRDTEAFF. DNA of the CDR3: TGTGCCAGCAAAGGGGGGCGGGACACTGAAGCTTTCTTT.

The rearrangement links TRBV10-3 to TRBJ2-7, with TRBD2 identical over 7 bases. Trimming removed 6 bases from V and 3 bases from J; junction bases left unmatched: 8. This CDR3 has 14 residues. The germline V gene encodes CDR1 ENHRY and CDR2 SYGVKD. The CDR3 DNA sequence: TGTGCCATCAGGACGGGCGGGGGTTGCTACGAGCAGTACTTC. Translating it yields CAIRTGGGCYEQYF.

The J gene is TRBJ1-1, the V gene TRBV7-9; 7 bases line up with TRBD1. From germline, CDR1 is SEHNR and CDR2 FQNEAQ (reference sequence). The CDR3 has 13 amino acids. Trimming at V came to 7 bases and at J to 2 bases, leaving 4 bases not matched to a gene. The CDR3 nucleotides are TGTGCCAGCAAGACAGGGCCTAACACTGAAGCTTTCTTT. Encoded protein: CASKTGPNTEAFF.

This clonotype was picked up many times. V is TRBV7-2 and J is TRBJ2-5, with a tentative D call TRBD1 (6 bases). V was shortened by 1 base and J by 7 bases, with 19 bases between the two germline ends. The germline gives CDR1 SGHTA, CDR2 FQGNSA. CDR3 length: 16 residues. CDR3 sequence (DNA): TGTGCCAGCAGCTTAGACGTGGACAGTGGTAGTCGGACCCAGTACTTC. Its protein is CASSLDVDSGSRTQYF.

This clonotype has at least ten counts. As DNA, the CDR3 is TGTGCCAGCAGTTTCTCCGGGACAGGGGGCGCCGGGGGCTACACCTTC. Protein sequence: CASSFSGTGGAGGYTF. The V gene is TRBV27, the J gene TRBJ1-2, with 12 bases fitting TRBD1. The germline V gene encodes CDR1 MNHEY and CDR2 SMNVEV (reference sequence). V was clipped by 3 bases and J by 8 bases; unmatched bases: 10. The CDR3 covers 16 residues.

This chain uses TRBV7-9 with TRBJ2-7; 8 nucleotides align to TRBD1. Per the germline V gene, CDR1 is SEHNR and CDR2 is FQNEAQ (reference sequence). After removal of 5 bases from V and 0 bases from J, the junction contained 9 bases not matched to a gene. This CDR3 has 16 amino acids. The CDR3 spells CASSPRGGQDSYEQYF. The CDR3 coding sequence is TGTGCCAGCAGCCCCCGAGGGGGACAGGACTCCTACGAGCAGTACTTC.

The rearrangement links TRBV12-3 or TRBV12-4 to TRBJ2-3; 12 bases are shared with TRBD2. V was pared by 6 bases and J by 5 bases, with 6 bases of the junction left unmatched. This CDR3 is 15 amino acids long. CDR3 loop: CASRPTSGGGDTQYF. As DNA, the CDR3 is TGTGCCAGCAGGCCGACTAGCGGGGGAGGAGATACGCAGTATTTT.

V usage is TRBV6-5 and J usage is TRBJ1-2, with 7 bases identical to TRBD1. The trim removed 6 bases at V and 6 bases at J, leaving 7 bases unmatched. Germline V gives CDR1 MNHEY, CDR2 SVGAGI. The CDR3 contains 13 residues. CDR3 residues: CASSNGQANGYTF. CDR3 in DNA: TGTGCCAGCAGCAACGGACAGGCGAATGGCTACACCTTC.

This clonotype was recorded many times. The rearrangement joins TRBV5-1 to TRBJ2-3, with 11 bases identical to TRBD1. V lost 0 bases and J lost 2; bases outside the gene matches: 17. CDR3 length: 21 amino acids. In germline, CDR1 is SGHRS, CDR2 YFSETQ. CDR3 region: CASSLGRWGQGGERDTDTQYF. CDR3 DNA sequence: TGCGCCAGCAGCTTGGGCCGTTGGGGACAGGGGGGAGAAAGGGACACAGATACGCAGTATTTT.

The chain links TRBV2 to TRBJ1-5, with D uncertain. The CDR3 loop spans 15 amino acids. V was trimmed by 6 bases and J by 3 bases, leaving 15 bases between them. Germline CDR1 and CDR2: SNHLY and FYNNEI. In DNA form, the CDR3 reads TGTGCCAGCAGGGACTCCGACGGATACAATCAGCCCCAGCATTTT. This codes for CASRDSDGYNQPQHF.

This clonotype was picked up a small number of times. The gene calls are TRBV9 and TRBJ1-4; TRBD1 might be the D (5 bases). Trimming cost V 0 bases and J 0 bases, with 6 bases left between them. The CDR3 is made up of 15 amino acids. In germline, CDR1 is SGDLS, CDR2 YYNGEE. CDR3 nucleotides: TGTGCCAGCAGCGTAGAGGGGTCAACTAATGAAAAACTGTTTTTT. Amino acids: CASSVEGSTNEKLFF.

To note about this clonotype: At one boundary the junction diverges from the germline segment, which might be a read error. The V and J genes are TRBV28 and TRBJ2-7, with 8 positions matching TRBD2. The CDR3 is made up of 14 amino acids. In germline, CDR1 is MDHEN, CDR2 SYDVKM. DNA for the CDR3: TGTACCAGCAGTTTAGGCGGGGGGACCTACGAGCAGTACTTC. Residues: CTSSLGGGTYEQYF.

This clonotype was counted a single time. One end of the junction is discordant with germline, which a read error may explain. The genes are TRBV5-4 and TRBJ2-3; TRBD2 aligns across 8 bases. The CDR3 consists of 16 residues. Germline-derived CDR1 and CDR2 are SGHNT and YYREEE (reference sequence). The CDR3 DNA reads as TGTGCCAGCAGCCCGGGGGGGGGGCGCGGCACAGATATGCAGTATTTT. It is translated as CASSPGGGRGTDMQYF.

This clonotype was observed at least ten times. The chain links TRBV27 to TRBJ1-2, with D possibly matching TRBD1 (6 bases). The CDR3 runs 15 residues. In germline, CDR1 is MNHEY, CDR2 SMNVEV (reference sequence). Trimming took 0 bases from V and 4 from J, leaving 12 bases between them. CDR3 region: CASSLSDTGPYGYTF. CDR3 DNA: TGTGCCAGCAGTTTATCGGACACAGGGCCCTATGGCTACACCTTC.

This clonotype was seen a handful of times. This sequence may be a read error, since a much larger clone differs from it by one base. This chain uses TRBV12-3 or TRBV12-4 with TRBJ2-4, with D unclear. This CDR3 is built from 13 residues. The chain's CDR3 is CAGSLSAKNIQYF. The CDR3 DNA is TGTGCCGGCAGTTTATCGGCCAAAAACATTCAGTACTTC.

The chain recombines TRBV29-1 with TRBJ1-4; 7 bases align to TRBD1. Germline trimming cut 5 bases from V and 5 bases from J; bases unmatched to any gene: 11. Germline CDR1 and CDR2: SQVTM and ANQGSEA. The CDR3 sequence is 15 residues long. The CDR3 reads CSVWISGQPNEKLFF. The CDR3 DNA reads as TGCAGCGTTTGGATCTCGGGACAGCCAAATGAAAAACTGTTTTTT.

In its sample, this clonotype was seen a few times. This chain joins TRBV3-1 and TRBJ2-7; D may correspond to TRBD1 or TRBD2 (6 bases each). The CDR3 length is 15 residues. CDR1 and CDR2 (germline): LGHDT, YNNKEL (reference sequence). V was shortened by 1 base and J by 2 bases, with 12 bases between the two germline ends. The CDR3 DNA follows: TGTGCCAGCAGCCAAGGCCCGGGGGCCCCCTACGAGCAGTACTTC. This translates into CASSQGPGAPYEQYF.

This clonotype has a handful of counts. This may stem from a read error, because a much larger clone lies one nucleotide away. This chain joins TRBV5-1 and TRBJ2-5; D possibly corresponds to TRBD1 (6 bases). Trimming cost V 3 bases and J 2 bases, with 11 bases left between them. This CDR3 has 14 residues. Looked up from germline, CDR1 is SGHRS and CDR2 is YFSETQ. The CDR3 region has the DNA TGCGCCAGCAGCTGGGGACATCCACAAGAGACCCAGTACTTC. Translated, it gives CASSWGHPQETQYF.

The genes are TRBV7-2 and TRBJ2-5; D may match TRBD1 or TRBD2 (5 bases each). Judging by the DNA end, TRBJ2-7 fits better; the J call may be wrong. Germline CDR1 and CDR2: SGHTA and FQGNSA. This CDR3 is 16 amino acids long. The CDR3 protein is CASSKNSGDEGHEQYF. The DNA for the CDR3 is TGTGCCAGCAGCAAAAACAGCGGTGATGAGGGACACGAGCAGTACTTC.

This chain joins TRBV5-1 and TRBJ2-3; D may correspond to TRBD1 or TRBD2 (6 bases each). The germline V and J ends were trimmed by 6 bases and 2 bases, with 16 bases remaining between them. Germline V lookup: CDR1 SGHRS, CDR2 YFSETQ. The CDR3 totals 15 residues. DNA for the CDR3: TGCGCCAGCAAGGGGGTTTGGGGGGCCACAGATACGCAGTATTTT. Translating it yields CASKGVWGATDTQYF.

Turning to this clonotype: Just one base apart from a much larger clone, this may be a read error. The genes are TRBV5-6 and TRBJ1-1, with D possibly being TRBD1 (5 bases). This CDR3 comprises 13 residues. Germline lookup yields CDR1 SGHDT and CDR2 YYEEEE. CDR3: CAGSPRQPYEAFF. The CDR3 bases are TGTGCCGGCAGCCCTAGACAGCCCTATGAAGCTTTCTTT.

To note about this clonotype: This may come from a read error, since a much larger clone is one base off. This rearrangement joins TRBV6-1 to TRBJ2-3; D gene unclear. This CDR3 comprises 15 residues. Germline CDR1 is MNHNS and CDR2 is SASEGT. CDR3 residues: CACSEDGRLGDTQYF. In nucleotides, the CDR3 is TGTGCCTGCAGTGAAGATGGACGGTTGGGTGATACGCAGTATTTT.

The chain carries TRBV6-5 and TRBJ2-3, with 9 bases that match TRBD2. Trimming at V came to 5 bases and at J to 6 bases, leaving 9 bases not matched to a gene. This CDR3 comprises 15 residues. The germline V gene encodes CDR1 MNHEY and CDR2 SVGAGI. CDR3 protein: CASSPAGGPSDTQYF. CDR3 sequence (DNA): TGTGCCAGCAGTCCCGCGGGGGGGCCGTCTGATACGCAGTATTTT.